This T cell receptor beta chain stems from a study of T cell repertoires in cytomegalovirus infection. Study context: Indications came from public TCR beta signatures; they pointed to CMV infection and to a matching HLA type. Whole-study findings and limits: Dominating the ex vivo response were TCR beta clonotypes that were CMV-specific and HLA-C-restricted. Public TCR beta family frequency separated CMV-and-HLA carriers, including in an independent cohort.

In germline, CDR1 is DFQATT, CDR2 SNEGSKA (reference sequence). With V trimmed by 3 bases and J by 7 bases, 5 bases remained unmatched. The CDR3 loop spans 14 amino acids. TCRdb recomputed calls from the reads with MiXCR, one row per CDR3 protein. The table includes hundreds of thousands of distinct CDR3 sequences, approximately 24% detected once. This clonotype was observed a handful of times. Antigen: not known. Specimen: CD8+ T cells from PBMCs. The chain is built from TRBV20-1 and TRBJ2-1, with 11 nucleotides matching TRBD2. This TCR came from a human donor in good health (CMV status not recorded). Some clones in this sample may be carry-over from other donors' samples. CDR3 coding DNA: TGCAGTGCTAGGCATCTAGCGGGAGGTAATGAGCAGTTCTTC. Translation: CSARHLAGGNEQFF.